Listed below are T cell receptor beta chains from one sample, sequenced in a study of graft-versus-host responses after intestinal transplantation. These receptors are not linked to any known antigen. The table came from immunoSEQ multiplex PCR; TCRdb's copy has only in-frame clones and leaves some out. The sample lists approximately 99,000 clones; 91% were seen once. The sample consisted of unstimulated CD4+ T cells sorted from spleen or lymph node cells, taken before transplant. These receptors originate from a human donor who was the organ donor for an intestinal transplant. The CDR3 runs from the conserved cysteine through the conserved F or W. The order of the fields is CDR3 DNA, CDR3 protein, clone size, V gene, J gene, D gene. The D gene is left open where the match is weak. Expanded clones are given a class, and other clones once, few, many or no size at all.

CDR3 DNA: TGTGCCAGCTTAAAGGGGGTGGGCTATGGCTACACCTTC; CDR3 protein: CASLKGVGYGYTF; clone size: NA; V gene: TRBV6-5; J gene: TRBJ1-2; D gene: NA
CDR3 DNA: TGTGCCAGCAGTTATGGGACGGGGGGCACCGGGGAGCTGTTTTTT; CDR3 protein: CASSYGTGGTGELFF; clone size: NA; V gene: TRBV6-6; J gene: TRBJ2-2; D gene: TRBD2
CDR3 DNA: TGCGCCAGCAGCTTCACAGGGCCTGGGGCCAACGTCCTGACTTTC; CDR3 protein: CASSFTGPGANVLTF; clone size: NA; V gene: TRBV5-1; J gene: TRBJ2-6; D gene: NA
CDR3 DNA: TGTGCCAGCAGGATGGACAGGGTCGGTGAAGCTTTCTTT; CDR3 protein: CASRMDRVGEAFF; clone size: NA; V gene: TRBV6-5; J gene: TRBJ1-1; D gene: TRBD1
CDR3 DNA: TGCGCCAGCAGCCAAGATTTCCCTGCGTGGGAGCAGTACTTC; CDR3 protein: CASSQDFPAWEQYF; clone size: NA; V gene: TRBV4-3; J gene: TRBJ2-7; D gene: NA
CDR3 DNA: TGTGCCAGCAGCAAACGACTCCACAATGAGCAGTTCTTC; CDR3 protein: CASSKRLHNEQFF; clone size: once; V gene: TRBV9; J gene: TRBJ2-1; D gene: NA
CDR3 DNA: TGTGCCAGCAGCCAATCTGGCGGGGCCCCTCAAGAGACCCAGTACTTC; CDR3 protein: CASSQSGGAPQETQYF; clone size: NA; V gene: TRBV4-2; J gene: TRBJ2-5; D gene: NA
CDR3 DNA: TGTGCCAGCAGCCTACTAGCGGGGGGAAAGACCCAGTACTTC; CDR3 protein: CASSLLAGGKTQYF; clone size: NA; V gene: TRBV7-3; J gene: TRBJ2-5; D gene: TRBD2
CDR3 DNA: TGTGCCAGCAGCTTAGCGTCGCTACGATCAGGACCCCAGCATTTT; CDR3 protein: CASSLASLRSGPQHF; clone size: NA; V gene: TRBV7-2; J gene: TRBJ1-5; D gene: NA
CDR3 DNA: TGTGCCAGCAGCTACGGGGGAAACTATGGCTACACCTTC; CDR3 protein: CASSYGGNYGYTF; clone size: NA; V gene: TRBV28; J gene: TRBJ1-2; D gene: NA
CDR3 DNA: TGCGCCAGCAGTCAGTGGACAGCTAGCACAGATACGCAGTATTTT; CDR3 protein: CASSQWTASTDTQYF; clone size: NA; V gene: TRBV23-1; J gene: TRBJ2-3; D gene: NA
CDR3 DNA: TGTGCCACCAAGGGTCGCGGGACAGCCCGTTACGAGCAGTACTTC; CDR3 protein: CATKGRGTARYEQYF; clone size: NA; V gene: TRBV15; J gene: TRBJ2-7; D gene: NA
CDR3 DNA: TGTGCCACCCGGACTAGCGGGGGGGGCAAGTTCTTC; CDR3 protein: CATRTSGGGKFF; clone size: NA; V gene: TRBV7-9; J gene: TRBJ2-1; D gene: TRBD2
CDR3 DNA: TGTGCCAGCAGCCAGGTAGCGGGGGGGCAAGATGAGCAGTTCTTC; CDR3 protein: CASSQVAGGQDEQFF; clone size: NA; V gene: TRBV4-2; J gene: TRBJ2-1; D gene: TRBD2
CDR3 DNA: TGTGCCAGCAGCTCCCCTGGGCCCGTCAATCAGCCCCAGCATTTT; CDR3 protein: CASSSPGPVNQPQHF; clone size: NA; V gene: TRBV28; J gene: TRBJ1-5; D gene: NA
CDR3 DNA: TGTGCCAGCAGCTTTGGGGGCCTAGCCAAAAACATTCAGTACTTC; CDR3 protein: CASSFGGLAKNIQYF; clone size: NA; V gene: TRBV5-5; J gene: TRBJ2-4; D gene: NA
CDR3 DNA: TGTGCCAGCAGCTTAGGAGGGGGCGACGAGCAGTACTTC; CDR3 protein: CASSLGGGDEQYF; clone size: NA; V gene: TRBV7-9; J gene: TRBJ2-7; D gene: TRBD1
CDR3 DNA: TGTGCCAGCAGCGTACGATACCGGGACAGTAACACTGAAGCTTTCTTT; CDR3 protein: CASSVRYRDSNTEAFF; clone size: NA; V gene: TRBV9; J gene: TRBJ1-1; D gene: TRBD1
CDR3 DNA: TGTGCCAGCAGCCAATCGGGGACAGATACGCAGTATTTT; CDR3 protein: CASSQSGTDTQYF; clone size: NA; V gene: TRBV4-2; J gene: TRBJ2-3; D gene: NA
CDR3 DNA: TGTGCCACCAGCAGGGGACAGGTGTACAATGAGCAGTTCTTC; CDR3 protein: CATSRGQVYNEQFF; clone size: NA; V gene: TRBV15; J gene: TRBJ2-1; D gene: TRBD1
CDR3 DNA: TGTGCCACCAGGAGCCGGGACATGTTCTCTGGAAACACCATATATTTT; CDR3 protein: CATRSRDMFSGNTIYF; clone size: NA; V gene: TRBV15; J gene: TRBJ1-3; D gene: NA
CDR3 DNA: TGTGCCAGTAGTATCAGGGCTGATCAGCCCCAGCATTTT; CDR3 protein: CASSIRADQPQHF; clone size: NA; V gene: TRBV19; J gene: TRBJ1-5; D gene: NA
CDR3 DNA: TGCGCCAGCAGCCAAGAGGGGGACAGGCTACTGAACACTGAAGCTTTCTTT; CDR3 protein: CASSQEGDRLLNTEAFF; clone size: few; V gene: TRBV4-1; J gene: TRBJ1-1; D gene: TRBD1
CDR3 DNA: TGTGCCAGCAGAGCCGGGACAGGCCAGAGTCAGTACTTC; CDR3 protein: CASRAGTGQSQYF; clone size: NA; V gene: TRBV2; J gene: TRBJ2-7; D gene: TRBD1
CDR3 DNA: TGTGCCAGCAGCTTAAAACCCGTCGGCGGGGAGCTGTTTTTT; CDR3 protein: CASSLKPVGGELFF; clone size: NA; V gene: TRBV11-2; J gene: TRBJ2-2; D gene: NA
CDR3 DNA: TGTGCCAGCAGCCAGTTGGACAGGGGGTTCCCAGATACGCAGTATTTT; CDR3 protein: CASSQLDRGFPDTQYF; clone size: NA; V gene: TRBV4-2; J gene: TRBJ2-3; D gene: TRBD1
CDR3 DNA: TGTGCCAGCAGTTCCTCCGGGACGCGGGGTTTCTACGAGCAGTACTTC; CDR3 protein: CASSSSGTRGFYEQYF; clone size: NA; V gene: TRBV28; J gene: TRBJ2-7; D gene: NA
CDR3 DNA: TGTGCCAGCAGCTTAAGAAACCTAGCGGGGGGCACAGATACGCAGTATTTT; CDR3 protein: CASSLRNLAGGTDTQYF; clone size: NA; V gene: TRBV5-4; J gene: TRBJ2-3; D gene: TRBD2
CDR3 DNA: TGTGCCAGTGAGAAAACTGATAACTATGGCTACACCTTC; CDR3 protein: CASEKTDNYGYTF; clone size: NA; V gene: TRBV19; J gene: TRBJ1-2; D gene: NA
CDR3 DNA: TGTGCCAGCAGTCCTTCCTACTCCGCCTACGAGCAGTACTTC; CDR3 protein: CASSPSYSAYEQYF; clone size: NA; V gene: TRBV6-1; J gene: TRBJ2-7; D gene: NA
CDR3 DNA: TGTGCCAGCCGACAAACTGGGGCAGACTACGAGCAGTACTTC; CDR3 protein: CASRQTGADYEQYF; clone size: NA; V gene: TRBV13; J gene: TRBJ2-7; D gene: NA
CDR3 DNA: TGTGCCAGCAGAGCTGATACTAATTCACCCCTCCACTTT; CDR3 protein: CASRADTNSPLHF; clone size: NA; V gene: TRBV2; J gene: TRBJ1-6; D gene: NA